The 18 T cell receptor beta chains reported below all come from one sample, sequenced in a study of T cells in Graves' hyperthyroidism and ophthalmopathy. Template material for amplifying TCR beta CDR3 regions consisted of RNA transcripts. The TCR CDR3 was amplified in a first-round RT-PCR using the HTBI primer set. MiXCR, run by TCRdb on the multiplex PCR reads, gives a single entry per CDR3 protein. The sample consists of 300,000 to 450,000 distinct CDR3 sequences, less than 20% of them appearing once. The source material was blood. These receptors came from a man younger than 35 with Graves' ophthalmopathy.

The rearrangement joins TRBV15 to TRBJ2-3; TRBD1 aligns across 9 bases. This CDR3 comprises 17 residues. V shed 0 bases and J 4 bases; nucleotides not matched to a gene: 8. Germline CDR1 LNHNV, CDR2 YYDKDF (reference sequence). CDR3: CATSRDRGDRESDTQYF. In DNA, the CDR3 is TGTGCCACCAGCAGAGATAGAGGGGACAGGGAGTCAGATACGCAGTATTTT.

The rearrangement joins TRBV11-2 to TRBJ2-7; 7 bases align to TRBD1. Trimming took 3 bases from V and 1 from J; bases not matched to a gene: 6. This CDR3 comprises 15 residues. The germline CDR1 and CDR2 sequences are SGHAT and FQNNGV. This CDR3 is CASSFPVTGSYEQYF. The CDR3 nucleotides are TGTGCCAGCAGCTTTCCCGTGACAGGGTCCTACGAGCAGTACTTC.

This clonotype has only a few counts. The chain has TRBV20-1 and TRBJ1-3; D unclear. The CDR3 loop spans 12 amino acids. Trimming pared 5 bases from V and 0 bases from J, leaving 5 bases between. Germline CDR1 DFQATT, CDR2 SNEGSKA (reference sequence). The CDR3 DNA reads TGCAGTGCTCCGGCCTCTGGAAACACCATATATTTT. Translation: CSAPASGNTIYF.

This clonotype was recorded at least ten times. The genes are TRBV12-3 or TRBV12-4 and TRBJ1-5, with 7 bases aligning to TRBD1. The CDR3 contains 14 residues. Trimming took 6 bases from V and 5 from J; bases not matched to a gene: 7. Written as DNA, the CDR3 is TGTGCCAGCAGAGCAGGGGGGGCGGATCAGCCCCAGCATTTT. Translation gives CASRAGGADQPQHF.

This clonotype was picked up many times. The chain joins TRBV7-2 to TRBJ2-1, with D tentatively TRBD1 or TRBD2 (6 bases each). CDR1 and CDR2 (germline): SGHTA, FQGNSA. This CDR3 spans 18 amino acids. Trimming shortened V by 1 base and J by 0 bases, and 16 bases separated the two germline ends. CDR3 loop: CASSLDGGRFRSYNEQFF. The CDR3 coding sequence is TGTGCCAGCAGCTTAGACGGGGGCAGATTCCGCTCCTACAATGAGCAGTTCTTC.

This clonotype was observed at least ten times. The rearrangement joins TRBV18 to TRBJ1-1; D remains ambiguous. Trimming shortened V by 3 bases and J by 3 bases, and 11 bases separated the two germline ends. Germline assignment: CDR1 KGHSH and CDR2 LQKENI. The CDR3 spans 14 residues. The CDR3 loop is CASSPRGGYTEAFF. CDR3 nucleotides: TGTGCCAGCTCACCTCGGGGTGGGTACACTGAAGCTTTCTTT.

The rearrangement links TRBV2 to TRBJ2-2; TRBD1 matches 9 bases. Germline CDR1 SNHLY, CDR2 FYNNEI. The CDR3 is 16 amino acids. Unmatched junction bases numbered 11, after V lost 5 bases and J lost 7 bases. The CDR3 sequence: CASSTPGQGWGGELFF. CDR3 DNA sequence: TGTGCCAGCAGTACCCCGGGACAGGGTTGGGGCGGGGAGCTGTTTTTT.

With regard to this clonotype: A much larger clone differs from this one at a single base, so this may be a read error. This CDR3 reads CASSLAGGADEQFF. The CDR3 DNA reads TGTGCCAGCAGCTTAGCGGGGGGGGCCGATGAGCAGTTCTTC. The chain joins TRBV7-2 to TRBJ2-1; D perhaps matches TRBD2 (7 bases). Germline CDR1 reads SGHTA; CDR2 reads FQGNSA. The CDR3 has 14 residues. V lost 0 bases, J lost 8 bases, and 11 bases lay in between.

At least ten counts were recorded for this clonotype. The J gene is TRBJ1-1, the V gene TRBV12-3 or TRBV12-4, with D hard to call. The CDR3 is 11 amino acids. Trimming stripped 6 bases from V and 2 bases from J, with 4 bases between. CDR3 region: CASRYNTEAFF. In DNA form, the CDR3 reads TGTGCCAGCAGGTATAACACTGAAGCTTTCTTT.

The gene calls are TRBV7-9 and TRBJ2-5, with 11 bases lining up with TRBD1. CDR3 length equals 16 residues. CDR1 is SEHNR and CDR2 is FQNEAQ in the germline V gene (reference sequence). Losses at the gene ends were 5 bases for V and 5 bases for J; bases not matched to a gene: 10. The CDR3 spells CASSPGTGGFRETQYF. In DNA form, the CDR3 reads TGTGCCAGCAGCCCCGGGACAGGGGGTTTCCGGGAGACCCAGTACTTC.

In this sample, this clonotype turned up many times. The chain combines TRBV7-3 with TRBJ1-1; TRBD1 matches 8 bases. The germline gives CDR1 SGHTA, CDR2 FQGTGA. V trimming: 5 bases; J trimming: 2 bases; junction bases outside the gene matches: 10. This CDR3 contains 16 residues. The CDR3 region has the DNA TGTGCCAGCAGCCCCCGCAACAGGGGGACTAACACTGAAGCTTTCTTT. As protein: CASSPRNRGTNTEAFF.

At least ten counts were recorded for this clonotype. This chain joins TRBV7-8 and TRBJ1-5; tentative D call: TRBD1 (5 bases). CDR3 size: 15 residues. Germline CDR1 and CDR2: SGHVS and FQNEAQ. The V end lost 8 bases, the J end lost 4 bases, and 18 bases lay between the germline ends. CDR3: CASLAGGILNQPQHF. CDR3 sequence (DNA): TGTGCCAGCCTGGCTGGGGGAATATTAAATCAGCCCCAGCATTTT.

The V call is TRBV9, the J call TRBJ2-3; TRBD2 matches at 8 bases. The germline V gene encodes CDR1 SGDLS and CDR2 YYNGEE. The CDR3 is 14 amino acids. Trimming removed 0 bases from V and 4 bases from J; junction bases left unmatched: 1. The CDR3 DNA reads TGTGCCAGCAGCGTAGAACTAGCGGCAGATACGCAGTATTTT. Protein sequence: CASSVELAADTQYF. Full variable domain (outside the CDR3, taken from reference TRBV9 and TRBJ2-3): DSGVTQTPKHLITATGQRVTLRCSPRSGDLSVYWYQQSLDQGLQFLIQYYNGEERAKGNILERFSAQQFPDLHSELNLSSLELGDSALYFCASSVELAADTQYFGPGTRLTVL.

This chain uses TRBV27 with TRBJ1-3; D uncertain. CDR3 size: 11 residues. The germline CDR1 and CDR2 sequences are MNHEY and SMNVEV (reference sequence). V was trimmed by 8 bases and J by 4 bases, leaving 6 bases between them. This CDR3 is CASGNGNTIYF. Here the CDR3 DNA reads TGTGCCAGCGGAAACGGAAACACCATATATTTT.

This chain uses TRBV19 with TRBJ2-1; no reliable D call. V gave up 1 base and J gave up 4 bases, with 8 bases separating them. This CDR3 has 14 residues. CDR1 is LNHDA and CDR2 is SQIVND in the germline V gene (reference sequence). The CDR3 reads CASSIVTLYNEQFF. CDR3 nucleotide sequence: TGTGCCAGTAGTATAGTTACGCTTTACAATGAGCAGTTCTTC.

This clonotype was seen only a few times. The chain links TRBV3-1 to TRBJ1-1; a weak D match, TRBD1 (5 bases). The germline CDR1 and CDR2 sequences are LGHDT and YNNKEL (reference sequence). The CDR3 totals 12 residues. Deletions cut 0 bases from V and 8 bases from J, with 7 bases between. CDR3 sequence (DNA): TGTGCCAGCAGCCAAGATTGGGGGGAAGCTTTCTTT. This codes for CASSQDWGEAFF.

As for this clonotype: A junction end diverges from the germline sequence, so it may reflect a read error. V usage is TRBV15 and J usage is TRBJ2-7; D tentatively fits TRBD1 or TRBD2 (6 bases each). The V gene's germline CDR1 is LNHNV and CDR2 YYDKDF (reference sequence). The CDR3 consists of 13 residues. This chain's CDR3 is CATSARQDYEQHF. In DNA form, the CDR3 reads TGTGCCACCAGCGCCAGACAGGACTACGAGCAGCACTTC.

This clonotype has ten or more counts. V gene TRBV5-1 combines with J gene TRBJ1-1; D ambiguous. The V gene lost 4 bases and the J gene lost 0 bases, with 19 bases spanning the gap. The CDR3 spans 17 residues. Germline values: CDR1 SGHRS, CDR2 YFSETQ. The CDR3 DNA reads TGCGCCAGCAGCCCTCGAACTGAGTCAGTCATGAACACTGAAGCTTTCTTT. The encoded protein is CASSPRTESVMNTEAFF.